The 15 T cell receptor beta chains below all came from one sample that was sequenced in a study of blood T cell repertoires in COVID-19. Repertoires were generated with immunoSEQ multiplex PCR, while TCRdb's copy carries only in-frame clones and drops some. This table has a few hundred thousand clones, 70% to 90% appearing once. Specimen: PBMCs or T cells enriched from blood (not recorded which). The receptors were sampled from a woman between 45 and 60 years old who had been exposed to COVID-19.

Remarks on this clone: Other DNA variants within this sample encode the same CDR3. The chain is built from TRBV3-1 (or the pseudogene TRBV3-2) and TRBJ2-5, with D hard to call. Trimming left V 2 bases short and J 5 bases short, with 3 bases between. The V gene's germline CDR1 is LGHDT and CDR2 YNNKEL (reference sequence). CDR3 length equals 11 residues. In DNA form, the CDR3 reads TGTGCCAGCAGCCAACGGGAGACCCAGTACTTC. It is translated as CASSQRETQYF.

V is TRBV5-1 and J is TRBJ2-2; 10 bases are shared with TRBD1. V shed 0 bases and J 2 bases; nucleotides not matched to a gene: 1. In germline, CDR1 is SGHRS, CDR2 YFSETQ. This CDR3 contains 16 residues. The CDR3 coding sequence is TGCGCCAGCAGCTTGGGGACAGGGGGAAACACCGGGGAGCTGTTTTTT. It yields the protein CASSLGTGGNTGELFF.

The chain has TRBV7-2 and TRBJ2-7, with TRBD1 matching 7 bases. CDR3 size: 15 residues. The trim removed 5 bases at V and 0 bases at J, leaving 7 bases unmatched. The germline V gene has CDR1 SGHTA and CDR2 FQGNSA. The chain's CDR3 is CASSKTGMNSYEQYF. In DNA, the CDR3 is TGTGCCAGCAGCAAGACAGGGATGAACTCCTACGAGCAGTACTTC.

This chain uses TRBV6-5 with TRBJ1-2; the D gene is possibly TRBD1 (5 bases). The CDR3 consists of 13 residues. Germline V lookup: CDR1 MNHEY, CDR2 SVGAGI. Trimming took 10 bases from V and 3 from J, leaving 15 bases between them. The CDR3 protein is CAIMEGNYYGYTF. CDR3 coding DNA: TGTGCCATTATGGAGGGGAACTACTATGGCTACACCTTC.

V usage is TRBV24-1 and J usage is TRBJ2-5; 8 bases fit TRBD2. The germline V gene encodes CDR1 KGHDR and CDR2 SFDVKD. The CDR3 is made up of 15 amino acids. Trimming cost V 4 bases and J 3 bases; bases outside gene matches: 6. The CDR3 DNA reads TGTGCCACCAGTGAACCCGGGGGGGCCAAAGAGACCCAGTACTTC. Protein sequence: CATSEPGGAKETQYF.

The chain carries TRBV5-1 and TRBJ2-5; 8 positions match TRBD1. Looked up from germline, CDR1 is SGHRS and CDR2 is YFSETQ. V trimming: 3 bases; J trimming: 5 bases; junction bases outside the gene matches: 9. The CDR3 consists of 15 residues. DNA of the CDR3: TGCGCCAGCAGCTCAGGGGGCGCGTTAAGCGAGACCCAGTACTTC. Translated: CASSSGGALSETQYF. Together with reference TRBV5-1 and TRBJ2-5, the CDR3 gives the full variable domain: KAGVTQTPRYLIKTRGQQVTLSCSPISGHRSVSWYQQTPGQGLQFLFEYFSETQRNKGNFPGRFSGRQFSNSRSEMNVSTLELGDSALYLCASSSGGALSETQYFGPGTRLLVL.

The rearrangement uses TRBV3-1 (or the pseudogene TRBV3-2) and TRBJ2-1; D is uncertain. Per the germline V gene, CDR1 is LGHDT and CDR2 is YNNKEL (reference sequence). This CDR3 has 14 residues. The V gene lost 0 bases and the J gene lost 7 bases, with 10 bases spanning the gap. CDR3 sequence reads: CASSQDSLRNEQFF. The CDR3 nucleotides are TGTGCCAGCAGCCAAGATAGCCTTCGGAATGAGCAGTTCTTC.

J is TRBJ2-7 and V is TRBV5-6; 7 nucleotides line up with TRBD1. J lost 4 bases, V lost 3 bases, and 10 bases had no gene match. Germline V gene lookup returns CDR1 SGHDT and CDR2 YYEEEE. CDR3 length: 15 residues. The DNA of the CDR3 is TGTGCCAGCAGCTGGGGGATAGGGACAGATTACGAGCAGTACTTC. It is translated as CASSWGIGTDYEQYF.

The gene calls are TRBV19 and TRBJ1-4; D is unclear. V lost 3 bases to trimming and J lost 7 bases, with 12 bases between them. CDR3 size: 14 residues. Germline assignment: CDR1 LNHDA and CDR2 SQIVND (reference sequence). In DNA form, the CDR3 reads TGTGCCAGTAGTATCCGAGGGTGGGCTGAAAAACTGTTTTTT. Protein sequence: CASSIRGWAEKLFF.

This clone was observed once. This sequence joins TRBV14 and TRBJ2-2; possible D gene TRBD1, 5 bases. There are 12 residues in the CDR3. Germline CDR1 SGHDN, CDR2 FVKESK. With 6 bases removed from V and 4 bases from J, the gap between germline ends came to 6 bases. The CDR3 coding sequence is TGTGCCAGCAGGCAGGGCACCGGGGAGCTGTTTTTT. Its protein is CASRQGTGELFF.

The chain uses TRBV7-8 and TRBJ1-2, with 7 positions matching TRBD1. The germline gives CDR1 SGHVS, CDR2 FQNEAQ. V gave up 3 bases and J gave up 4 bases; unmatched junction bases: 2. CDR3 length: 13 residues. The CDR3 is CASSLTGSYGYTF. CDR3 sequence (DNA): TGTGCCAGCAGCTTGACAGGGTCCTATGGCTACACCTTC.

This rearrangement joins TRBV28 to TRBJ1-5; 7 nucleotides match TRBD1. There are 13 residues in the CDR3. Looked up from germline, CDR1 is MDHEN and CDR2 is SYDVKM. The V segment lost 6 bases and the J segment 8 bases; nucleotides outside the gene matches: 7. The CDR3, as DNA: TGTGCCAGCAGATCAACAGGGGCGAAGCCCCAGCATTTT. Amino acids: CASRSTGAKPQHF.

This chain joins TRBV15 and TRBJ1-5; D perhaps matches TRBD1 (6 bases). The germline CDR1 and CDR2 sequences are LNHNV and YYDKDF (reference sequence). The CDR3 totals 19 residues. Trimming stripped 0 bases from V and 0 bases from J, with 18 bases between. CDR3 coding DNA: TGTGCCACCAGCAGAGATCTGGGGCAGGGGACCTTTAGCAATCAGCCCCAGCATTTT. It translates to CATSRDLGQGTFSNQPQHF. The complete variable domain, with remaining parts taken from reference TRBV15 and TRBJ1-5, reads DAMVIQNPRYQVTQFGKPVTLSCSQTLNHNVMYWYQQKSSQAPKLLFHYYDKDFNNEADTPDNFQSRRPNTSFCFLDIRSPGLGDTAMYLCATSRDLGQGTFSNQPQHFGDGTRLSIL.

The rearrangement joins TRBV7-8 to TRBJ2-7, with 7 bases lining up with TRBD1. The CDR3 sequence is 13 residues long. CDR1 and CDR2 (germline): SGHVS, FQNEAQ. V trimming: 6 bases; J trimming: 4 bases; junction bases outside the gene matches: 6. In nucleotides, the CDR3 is TGTGCCAGCAGGGCCGGGACAGATTACGAGCAGTACTTC. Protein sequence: CASRAGTDYEQYF. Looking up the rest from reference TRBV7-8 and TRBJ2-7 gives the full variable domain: GAGVSQSPRYKVAKRGQDVALRCDPISGHVSLFWYQQALGQGPEFLTYFQNEAQLDKSGLPSDRFFAERPEGSVSTLKIQRTQQEDSAVYLCASRAGTDYEQYFGPGTRLTVT.

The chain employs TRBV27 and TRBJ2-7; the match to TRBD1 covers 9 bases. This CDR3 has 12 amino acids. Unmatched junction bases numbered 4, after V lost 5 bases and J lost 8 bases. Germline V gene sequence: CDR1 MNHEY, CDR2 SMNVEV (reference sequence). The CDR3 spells CASSTHRGQQYF. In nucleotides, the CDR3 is TGTGCCAGCAGTACCCACAGGGGGCAGCAGTACTTC.